Described below is a single T cell receptor beta chain sequence and its context. What it binds is unknown. Germline CDR1 reads ENHRY; CDR2 reads SYGVKD. V shed 6 bases, J shed 5 bases, and the junction held 3 bases outside the gene matches. CDR3 length: 13 amino acids. These data originate in a study of shared clonotypes between healthy human individuals. Across the study: The plates for each donor numbered three CD4 naive, three CD4 memory, two CD8 naive and one CD8 memory.

Findings and limits, study-wide: Clonotypes shared by all four sorted-subset donors had higher generation probabilities than non-shared clonotypes.

The authors loaded roughly 180 ng DNA, tens of thousands of T cell genomes, into sorted-subset replicate PCRs. The table came from immunoSEQ multiplex PCR; TCRdb's copy has only in-frame clones and leaves some out. The repertoire holds about 330,000 clones, roughly 70% seen once, with over 9% in the top ten. The sequencing sample was made of memory CD4+ T cells sorted from blood. As for subset: CD45RA-negative fraction. V is TRBV10-3 and J is TRBJ1-1; TRBD1 matches at 10 bases. This TCR came from a young man in good health. CDR3: CAIRGQGGTEAFF. CDR3 in DNA: TGTGCCATCAGAGGACAGGGGGGGACTGAAGCTTTCTTT.